A single sample is the source of the 2 T cell receptor beta chains below, sequenced in a study of blood T cell repertoires in COVID-19. TCRdb keeps only in-frame clones here, not all; method: immunoSEQ multiplex PCR. The table records approximately 130,000 clones, roughly 85% of them present only once. Sequencing was performed on peripheral blood. These receptors originate from a human donor in a cohort sampled during active COVID-19.

The chain links TRBV29-1 to TRBJ2-2, with 9 bases lining up with TRBD1. CDR3 length equals 14 residues. The germline gives CDR1 SQVTM, CDR2 ANQGSEA. J gave up 6 bases and V 6 bases, and 8 bases lay outside the gene matches. CDR3 nucleotides: TGCAGCGTCCGGGACAGGGCGGGTGCCGGGGAGCTGTTTTTT. Translated: CSVRDRAGAGELFF.

The V and J genes are TRBV5-4 and TRBJ2-5; D is perhaps TRBD2 (6 bases). From germline, CDR1 is SGHNT and CDR2 YYREEE (reference sequence). Deletions cut 4 bases from V and 2 bases from J, with 12 bases between. This CDR3 comprises 14 residues. CDR3 protein: CASSPGVSQETQYF. CDR3 bases: TGTGCCAGCAGCCCGGGGGTATCTCAAGAGACCCAGTACTTC.